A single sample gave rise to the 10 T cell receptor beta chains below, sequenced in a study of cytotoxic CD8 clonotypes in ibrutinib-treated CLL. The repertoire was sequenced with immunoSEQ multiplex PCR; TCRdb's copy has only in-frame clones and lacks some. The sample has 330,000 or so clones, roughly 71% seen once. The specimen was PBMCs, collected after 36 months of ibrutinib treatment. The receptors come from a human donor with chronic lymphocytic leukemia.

Here the CDR3 DNA reads TGTGCCAGCAGTCCTCACAGGGTGGGAGGGTATGGCTACACCTTC. Encoded protein: CASSPHRVGGYGYTF. This rearrangement joins TRBV28 to TRBJ1-2, with D perhaps TRBD1 (6 bases). Per the germline V gene, CDR1 is MDHEN and CDR2 is SYDVKM. The CDR3 spans 15 residues. V lost 5 bases and J 5 bases, leaving 18 bases between the germline ends.

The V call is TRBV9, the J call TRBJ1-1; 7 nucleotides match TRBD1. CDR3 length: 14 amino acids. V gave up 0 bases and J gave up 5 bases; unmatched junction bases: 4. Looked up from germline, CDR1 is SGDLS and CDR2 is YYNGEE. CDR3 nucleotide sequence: TGTGCCAGCAGCGTAGTTCCAGGGGGGACTGAAGCTTTCTTT. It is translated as CASSVVPGGTEAFF.

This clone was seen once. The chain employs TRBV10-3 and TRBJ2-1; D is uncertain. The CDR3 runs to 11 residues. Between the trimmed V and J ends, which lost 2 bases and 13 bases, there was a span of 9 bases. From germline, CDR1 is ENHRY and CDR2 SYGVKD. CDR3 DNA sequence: TGTGCCATCAGTGAGACGCTAGTTCAGTTCTTC. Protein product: CAISETLVQFF.

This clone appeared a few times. The CDR3, as DNA: TGTGCCAGCAGCTTAGAGCGCGGGTATGGCTACACCTTC. This sequence encodes CASSLERGYGYTF. V is TRBV7-2 and J is TRBJ1-2; no clear D. Germline V gene data show CDR1 as SGHTA and CDR2 as FQGNSA. This CDR3 spans 13 amino acids. V was cut by 1 base and J by 5 bases, with 8 bases left in between.

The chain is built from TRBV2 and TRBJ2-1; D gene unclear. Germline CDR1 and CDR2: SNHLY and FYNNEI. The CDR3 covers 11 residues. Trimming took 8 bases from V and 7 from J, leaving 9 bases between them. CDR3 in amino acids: CASSLANEQFF. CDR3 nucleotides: TGTGCCAGCTCCCTGGCGAATGAGCAGTTCTTC.

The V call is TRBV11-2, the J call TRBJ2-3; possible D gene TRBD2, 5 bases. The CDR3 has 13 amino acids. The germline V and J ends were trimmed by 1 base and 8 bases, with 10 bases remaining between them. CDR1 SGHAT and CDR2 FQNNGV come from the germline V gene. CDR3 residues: CASSLVPGGTQYF. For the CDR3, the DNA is TGTGCCAGCAGCTTAGTTCCCGGAGGTACGCAGTATTTT. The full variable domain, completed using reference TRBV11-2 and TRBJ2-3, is EAGVAQSPRYKIIEKRQSVAFWCNPISGHATLYWYQQILGQGPKLLIQFQNNGVVDDSQLPKDRFSAERLKGVDSTLKIQPAKLEDSAVYLCASSLVPGGTQYFGPGTRLTVL.

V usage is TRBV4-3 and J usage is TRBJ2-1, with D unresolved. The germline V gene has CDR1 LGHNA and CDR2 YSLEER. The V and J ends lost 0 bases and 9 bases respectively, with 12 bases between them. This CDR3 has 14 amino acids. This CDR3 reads CASSQDARAIEQFF. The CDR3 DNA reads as TGCGCCAGCAGCCAAGACGCTAGGGCTATTGAGCAGTTCTTC.

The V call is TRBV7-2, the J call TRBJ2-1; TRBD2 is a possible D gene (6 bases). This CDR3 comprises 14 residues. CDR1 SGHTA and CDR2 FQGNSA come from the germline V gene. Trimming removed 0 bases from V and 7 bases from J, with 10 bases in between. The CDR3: CASSLAGGSNEQFF. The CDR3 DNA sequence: TGTGCCAGCAGCTTAGCGGGAGGATCGAATGAGCAGTTCTTC.

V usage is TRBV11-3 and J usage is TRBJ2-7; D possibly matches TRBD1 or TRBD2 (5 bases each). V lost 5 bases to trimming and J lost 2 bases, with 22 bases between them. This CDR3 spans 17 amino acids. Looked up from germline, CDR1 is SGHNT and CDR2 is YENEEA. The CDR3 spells CASSPQIRDGKTYEQYF. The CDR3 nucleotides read TGTGCCAGCAGCCCACAGATCCGGGACGGAAAGACCTACGAGCAGTACTTC.

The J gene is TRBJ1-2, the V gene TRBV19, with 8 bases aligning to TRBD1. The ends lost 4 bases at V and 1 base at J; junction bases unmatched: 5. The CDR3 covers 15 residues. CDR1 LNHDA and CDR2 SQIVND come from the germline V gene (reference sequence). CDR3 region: CASSTGTGRNYGYTF. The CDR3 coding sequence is TGTGCCAGTAGTACGGGGACAGGCCGTAACTATGGCTACACCTTC.